A single sample gave rise to the 18 T cell receptor beta chains below, sequenced in a study of T cells in Graves' hyperthyroidism and ophthalmopathy. Authors of the study amplified TCR beta CDR3 regions from RNA transcripts. The primer set for the first-round RT-PCR of the TCR CDR3 was HTBI. Using its own MiXCR run on the multiplex PCR reads, TCRdb lists one record per CDR3 protein. This sample has more than 300,000 distinct CDR3 sequences, with 17% found just once. Material: blood. These receptors all come from a woman between 25 and 40 years old with Graves' hyperthyroidism that later progressed to Graves' ophthalmopathy.

This clonotype was counted at least ten times. The gene calls are TRBV20-1 and TRBJ1-2; D not resolved. Germline CDR1 reads DFQATT; CDR2 reads SNEGSKA (reference sequence). The V end was cut by 5 bases, the J end by 7 bases, with 8 bases between. The CDR3 runs 10 residues. As DNA, the CDR3 is TGCAGTGCTCGGCTGGGTGGCTACACCTTC. Amino acid sequence: CSARLGGYTF.

Comments on this clonotype: It may be a read error: a sequence one base away is much more abundant. This chain connects TRBV3-1 to TRBJ2-7, with D perhaps matching TRBD1 (6 bases). V was pared by 5 bases and J by 2 bases, with 13 bases between. The CDR3 has 14 residues. The germline V gene has CDR1 LGHDT and CDR2 YNNKEL (reference sequence). The CDR3 nucleotides read TGTGCCAGCAGCGCCGAGACAGGAGCCTACGAGCAGTACTTC. Its translation is CASSAETGAYEQYF.

The chain recombines TRBV4-2 with TRBJ2-3; D not certain. The DNA end is more similar to TRBJ1-5, so the J call may be wrong. There are 17 residues in the CDR3. In germline, CDR1 is LGHNA, CDR2 YNFKEQ. In DNA, the CDR3 is TGTGCCAGCAGCCGCAGCCTAGCGGGAGAGGGCACAGATACGCAGCATTTT. Residues: CASSRSLAGEGTDTQHF.

This clonotype was recorded many times. This chain links TRBV4-1 with TRBJ2-5; D is undetermined. The CDR3 extends over 13 amino acids. Trimming took 3 bases from V and 4 from J, leaving 9 bases between them. Germline V lookup: CDR1 MGHRA, CDR2 YSYEKL. This CDR3 is CASSQVARETQYF. CDR3 nucleotides: TGCGCCAGCAGCCAGGTAGCACGAGAGACCCAGTACTTC.

This clonotype showed up just a few times. The chain uses TRBV7-8 and TRBJ2-7; the match to TRBD2 covers 12 bases. Looked up from germline, CDR1 is SGHVS and CDR2 is FQNEAQ. CDR3 length: 18 amino acids. Trimming took 4 bases from V and 0 from J; bases not matched to a gene: 10. This chain's CDR3 is CASSSGTSGFLSSYEQYF. CDR3 nucleotide sequence: TGTGCCAGCAGCTCCGGGACTAGCGGGTTCCTGAGCTCCTACGAGCAGTACTTC.

This clonotype was seen at least ten times. The chain employs TRBV7-9 and TRBJ2-2, with a weak D call TRBD2 (5 bases). Germline V CDR1 and CDR2: SEHNR, FQNEAQ (reference sequence). This CDR3 is built from 18 residues. Trimming pared 1 base from V and 0 bases from J, leaving 15 bases between. CDR3 coding DNA: TGTGCCAGCAGCTTAGGGCAGCGGCTCGTCTCGAACACCGGGGAGCTGTTTTTT. Amino acids: CASSLGQRLVSNTGELFF. Full variable domain (outside the CDR3, taken from reference TRBV7-9 and TRBJ2-2): DTGVSQNPRHKITKRGQNVTFRCDPISEHNRLYWYRQTLGQGPEFLTYFQNEAQLEKSRLLSDRFSAERPKGSFSTLEIQRTEQGDSAMYLCASSLGQRLVSNTGELFFGEGSRLTVL.

The table lists this clonotype with many counts. The CDR3 reads CAIGDRDTEAFF. CDR3 DNA: TGTGCCATCGGGGACAGAGACACTGAAGCTTTCTTT. This sequence joins TRBV10-3 and TRBJ1-1; TRBD1 aligns across 7 bases. This CDR3 has 12 amino acids. Germline trimming cut 8 bases from V and 3 bases from J; bases unmatched to any gene: 3. Germline assignment: CDR1 ENHRY and CDR2 SYGVKD.

This clonotype appeared many times. The chain combines TRBV9 with TRBJ2-3; perhaps D is TRBD1 or TRBD2 (5 bases each). This CDR3 spans 17 amino acids. Per the germline V gene, CDR1 is SGDLS and CDR2 is YYNGEE. The germline V and J ends were trimmed by 0 bases and 5 bases, with 19 bases remaining between them. This CDR3 is CASSVGSRGPGGDTQYF. In DNA form, the CDR3 reads TGTGCCAGCAGCGTAGGGTCCCGGGGCCCTGGGGGAGATACGCAGTATTTT.

The chain couples TRBV19 to TRBJ1-1; possibly TRBD1 for D (5 bases). V was cut by 1 base and J by 4 bases, with 13 bases left in between. CDR1 and CDR2 from the germline V gene are LNHDA and SQIVND (reference sequence). The CDR3 runs 15 residues. CDR3 nucleotide sequence: TGTGCCAGTAGTATAGCTGTGGCCGGGGGCACTGAAGCTTTCTTT. It is translated as CASSIAVAGGTEAFF.

V is TRBV9 and J is TRBJ2-1; D assignment may be TRBD1 or TRBD2 (6 bases each). The CDR3 consists of 14 residues. CDR1 and CDR2 (germline): SGDLS, YYNGEE. V shed 4 bases and J shed 7 bases, with 15 bases lying between them. The CDR3 nucleotides read TGTGCCAGCAGCTATGGGGGGCGCATGAATGAGCAGTTCTTC. Translation: CASSYGGRMNEQFF.

At least ten counts were recorded for this clonotype. V gene TRBV12-3 or TRBV12-4 combines with J gene TRBJ2-4, with D perhaps assigned TRBD1 or TRBD2 (5 bases each). The CDR3 has 16 residues. With 5 bases removed from V and 1 base from J, the gap between germline ends came to 15 bases. CDR3 in amino acids: CASSQRDPAAKNIQYF. In DNA form, the CDR3 reads TGTGCCAGCAGTCAACGGGACCCCGCGGCCAAAAACATTCAGTACTTC.

This clonotype was observed many times. The V call is TRBV28, the J call TRBJ2-2, with D unresolved. With 1 base removed from V and 3 bases from J, the gap between germline ends came to 15 bases. The length of the CDR3 is 17 residues. Looked up from germline, CDR1 is MDHEN and CDR2 is SYDVKM. In nucleotides, the CDR3 is TGTGCCAGCAGTTTATCCCTTGCGAACCGCTACACCGGGGAGCTGTTTTTT. It translates to CASSLSLANRYTGELFF.

V and J are TRBV12-3 or TRBV12-4 and TRBJ2-1, with D possibly matching TRBD2 (5 bases). The CDR3 covers 20 residues. The V end was cut by 1 base, the J end by 6 bases, with 28 bases between. The CDR3 DNA reads TGTGCCAGCAGTTTAGGGGAGTTAAGGGCTCCCCGAGTACGATTCAATGAGCAGTTCTTC. As protein: CASSLGELRAPRVRFNEQFF.

The table lists this clonotype with many counts. The chain carries TRBV6-1 and TRBJ2-2; no definite D call. This CDR3 is 11 amino acids long. Germline lookup yields CDR1 MNHNS and CDR2 SASEGT. The V gene lost 8 bases and the J gene lost 5 bases, with 6 bases spanning the gap. In DNA form, the CDR3 reads TGTGCCAGCTCCACGACCGGGGAGCTGTTTTTT. Translated: CASSTTGELFF.

In its sample, this clonotype was seen once. This may arise from a read error, as a much more abundant clone is one base away. For the CDR3, the DNA is TGTGCCACCAGTTTTATATCAGGGGGGTTGACTGGAAACACCATATATTTT. It is translated as CATSFISGGLTGNTIYF. This chain uses TRBV28 with TRBJ1-3; 7 bases are shared with TRBD1. The CDR3 covers 17 residues. The germline V gene has CDR1 MDHEN and CDR2 SYDVKM.

This clonotype has ten or more counts. V is TRBV9 and J is TRBJ2-3, with TRBD2 identical over 7 bases. V lost 3 bases and J lost 1; bases outside the gene matches: 5. The CDR3 loop spans 15 amino acids. The germline CDR1 and CDR2 sequences are SGDLS and YYNGEE. CDR3 in amino acids: CASSARESRTDTQYF. In DNA, the CDR3 is TGTGCCAGCAGCGCGCGGGAGTCCCGCACAGATACGCAGTATTTT.

This clonotype has at least ten counts. The rearrangement links TRBV30 to TRBJ1-1; D unclear. This CDR3 has 16 residues. Germline values: CDR1 GTSNPN, CDR2 SVGIG (reference sequence). Trimming stripped 2 bases from V and 1 base from J, with 17 bases between. The CDR3 sequence is CAWSRFSELKNTEAFF. In DNA, the CDR3 is TGTGCCTGGAGTAGGTTCTCGGAGCTAAAGAACACTGAAGCTTTCTTT.

In its sample, this clonotype was seen a few times. V gene TRBV2 combines with J gene TRBJ2-7, with D possibly being TRBD2 (5 bases). Germline V gene data show CDR1 as SNHLY and CDR2 as FYNNEI. Trimming stripped 5 bases from V and 2 bases from J, with 16 bases between. This CDR3 has 15 amino acids. CDR3 in DNA: TGTGCCAGCAGTTTAATCCGTGGCGGGCCCTACGAGCAGTACTTC. Amino acids: CASSLIRGGPYEQYF.